This paragraph covers one T cell receptor (beta chain) sequence. Its antigen specificity is not known. The data stem from a study of cytomegalovirus exposure and HLA in healthy donors (dated by TCRdb to between 2016 and 2019). Concerning the study at large: An earlier analysis of some 550 of the donors reported about 250 Gb of sequence data and 100 million to 130 million unique TCR beta sequences from about 180 million T cells. An early release covering around 630 HLA-typed donors comprised approximately 300 gigabases of sequencing data and approximately 85 million unique TCR sequences. The study was designed to test whether signatures of past pathogen exposure could be identified by cataloging public T cell receptors. Of the approximately 400 genotyped donors, approximately 80% were placed in the genetic ancestry cluster associated with self-reported Caucasian donors. Genome-wide SNP genotypes for about 65% of the 666 donors were used in a later genetic analysis, which treated that subset as a discovery cohort. The later analysis used no new phenotypic data to find candidate immune exposures, relying instead on TCR beta sequences and their occurrence across donors. Several DR-DQ haplotypes were treated as single units for association and clustering because of strong linkage in the cohort. An earlier analysis of approximately 500 of the donors applied high-throughput TCR beta sequencing to assess whether each TCR beta V gene segment acted as functional or pseudogenic. The number of typed donors differed by locus: about 629-630 for A, B, C, DRB1 and DQB1; 500 to 550 for DQA1; 606 for DPA1; and about 470 for DPB1. Across approximately 400 genotyped donors of the cohort, an average of approximately 240,000 unique TCR beta nucleotide sequences per donor were sequenced, and 15% to 20% of those sequences were non-productive. High-throughput TCR immunosequencing, statistical association of individual TCRs with disease status, and machine learning were combined to predict cytomegalovirus infection status. Donor age, sex, ethnicity and CMV serostatus were compiled alongside the repertoire data. A later analysis re-analyzed previously published TCR beta repertoires from hundreds of donors and added high-resolution HLA genotyping to study TCR occurrence patterns. Besides the first cohort of about 730 subjects, a separate validation cohort made up of 120 different subjects was used. Both class I and class II loci were covered by HLA typing, at four-digit resolution. Using immunosequencing, the study profiled T cell repertoires from 666 subjects and related those repertoires to cytomegalovirus serostatus. All discovery cohort repertoires had been generated using a single sequencing platform.

V ends up 3 bases short and J 3 bases short, with an unmatched junction base count of 4. CDR3 length: 15 amino acids, cysteine to phenylalanine. Only CDR3 DNA remains: 45 bases, in frame from the first base. Taken from the germline V gene, the CDR1 and CDR2 loops are LGHNA and YNFKEQ. Receptors were amplified or captured by the immunoSEQ multiplex PCR assay. For the multiplex PCR, a mixture combining 60 forward primers for TCR Vbeta segments and 13 reverse primers for TCR Jbeta segments was used. The CDR3 region of rearranged TCR beta genes was amplified from genomic DNA with a multiplex PCR assay. The Illumina HiSeq System was used to sequence the amplified TCR beta libraries as 87-base-pair reads. The authors' pipeline ran thus. In a later analysis, tens of millions of unique TCR beta chains were counted across the roughly 610 repertoires, and roughly 10 million of these chains were shared by at least two donors. A nearest-neighbor algorithm error-corrected the raw reads and collapsed the reads into unique sequences, merging closely related sequences to remove PCR and sequencing errors. Alignment of CDR3 sequences to IMGT reference sequences was used to assign V, D and J gene segments. For a sequence to be retained, a match of at least six nucleotides to both a V gene segment and a J gene segment was required. A rearrangement counted as productive if the CDR3 had no stop codons and remained in frame with V and J, and every other rearrangement counted as non-productive. CDR3 was defined by IMGT convention, running from the second conserved V-encoded cysteine to the conserved J-encoded phenylalanine. The earlier analysis of a few hundred of the donors excluded any sequence lacking an unambiguous match to a single V gene segment. In an earlier analysis of a few hundred of the donors, V segments were called functional above 56.7% productive rearrangements and were called segregating when the between-donor standard deviation exceeded 5%. A statistical classification framework was developed to diagnose cytomegalovirus status using the catalog of TCR beta chain sequences. In a later analysis, TCR nucleotide sequences were compared against IMGT/GENE-DB human TR gene sequences so that V and J genes could be assigned. The TCRdist pipeline was used in a later analysis to assign CDR3 sequences and most-parsimonious VDJ recombination scenarios. In a later analysis, every TCR beta chain was defined by the combination of its CDR3 amino acid sequence and its V-gene family, and reads without a unique V-gene family were dropped. To address suspected cross-contamination and a sequencing artifact, a later analysis removed approximately 590 highly shared, low-generation-probability nucleotide sequences. In a later analysis, a clonal expansion index for each public chain was calculated from normalized within-repertoire ranks of inferred template counts. In a later analysis, generation probabilities were computed using a VDJ recombination model fitted to out-of-frame rearrangements, and the results were checked against IGoR. A later analysis scored TCR-TCR, TCR-HLA and TCR-CMV co-occurrence with hypergeometric tests, applying a repertoire-size bias correction to TCR pairs. In a later analysis, false discovery rates were estimated by permuting HLA or CMV assignments 20 times. A later analysis grouped co-occurring TCRs with DBSCAN, adding TCRdist sequence similarity when clustering within HLA-allele-positive subsets. Co-occurrence clustering excluded repertoires with fewer than 30,000 or more than 120,000 public chains, plus five with anomalous nucleotide sharing. What TCRdb holds here is the immuneACCESS table cut down to in-frame rearrangements. Part of the clones is not present; checked against another copy, under half of the missing clones reflect an unresolved V gene, and the others are unexplained. The D gene and trimming were derived from the DNA, and the V and J assignments and clone size from that table. This sample's table has entries for some 30,000 clones. 3.5% to 5% of the sample is in the top ten clones.

Findings and caveats that apply to the study as a whole: According to a later genetic analysis, donors in an Asian-associated ancestry cluster had fewer N-insertions in productive TCRs than the approximately 700-donor mean. A cluster of highly shared sequence variants was judged likely to represent a technical artifact of the sequencing pipeline. A few of the identified cytomegalovirus-associated TCR beta chains were confirmed in vitro to be specific for cytomegalovirus antigens. When HLA alleles, especially DR and DQ, strongly co-occurred, attributing TCR associations to individual alleles was difficult. In both the original and validation cohorts, the classifier was reported to diagnose cytomegalovirus status with high specificity and sensitivity. Because HLA typing was missing for some donors at each locus, association tests included only the typed subset. Broadly in line with IMGT annotations, most TCR beta V segments showed up in productive rearrangements about 87% or about 30% of the time in an earlier analysis of 450 to 750 of the donors. Sequencing depth was assumed to be roughly uniform across donors in the presence/absence analyses, though that assumption may not hold. According to a later analysis, parvovirus B19, influenza, CMV and Epstein-Barr virus appeared linked to several top co-occurrence clusters. In a later analysis, HLA-associated TCR beta chains showed more clonal expansion and lower generation probabilities than non-associated chains that were equally common. A total of 150 to 200 TCR beta chains were listed by the study as associated with cytomegalovirus. While some public TCRs were present in many individuals, most TCR sequences turned up only very rarely across donors. For the cohort, immune exposure information was limited to CMV serostatus. The 87-base-pair reads could not distinguish some IMGT-functional V segments, including TRBV6-2 and TRBV6-3, so those segments were excluded. It was suggested by the authors that the approach could potentially be generalized to other disease states and immunological phenotypes. A later genetic analysis associated a missense DCLRE1C variant with V-gene and J-gene trimming of TCR beta chains, and an independent cohort replicated the association. According to a later analysis, TCR association rates differed among HLA loci, with DRB1 alleles showing the most associated TCRs and HLA-C alleles showing the fewest. A further reported finding was that TCR beta sequences accurately predicted the HLA-A and HLA-B alleles for most subjects in the first cohort. Over 15 rarely observed V segments, including chromosome 9 orphons, were excluded from the earlier analysis of a few hundred of the donors because counts were too low. The cohort was sequenced for TCR beta chains only, and without alpha or paired-chain data the features that could be detected were limited. Correlated functional status among segregating V segments might be attributable to linkage disequilibrium, but an unknown experimental factor could not be ruled out. At a false discovery rate of 0.05, a later analysis linked some 18,000 TCR beta sequences to specific HLA alleles. A later analysis found that most CMV-associated TCR beta chains appeared HLA-restricted, with HLA associations seemingly driven largely by CMV exposure.

The cohort was made up of around 720 healthy bone marrow donors. At the time of sampling, every cohort member was nominally healthy, though immune exposures that went unrecorded were likely present. The donor was CMV seropositive and was included in the group of 250 to 300 seropositive cohort members. A peripheral blood sample was collected from each donor, and TCR beta sequencing was performed on peripheral blood mononuclear cells. The Qiagen DNeasy Blood Extraction Kit was used to extract genomic DNA from the blood cell samples. The receptor comes from a woman between 40 and 55 years old in good health and CMV-seropositive. The sample taken for sequencing was PBMCs. The V and J genes are TRBV4-2 and TRBJ2-1; 8 nucleotides in the junction match TRBD2. The sequence in DNA is TGTGCCAGCAGCCAGTCCGGGACTAGCTACAATGAGCAGTTCTTC. Its protein product is CASSQSGTSYNEQFF.